The clone carrying this TCR beta chain was counted many times. Its antigen is not identified. This related bone marrow graft donor gave peripheral blood on the day of marrow donation. TCRdb's copy holds only in-frame clones and misses some; the assay was immunoSEQ multiplex PCR. The repertoire yields about 26,000 clones, none seen only once; the top ten contain approximately 1.5%. The CDR3 length is 12 residues. With 7 bases removed from V and 2 bases from J, the gap between germline ends came to 12 bases. CDR1 SQVTM and CDR2 ANQGSEA come from the germline V gene. The data derive from a study of T cells after posttransplantation cyclophosphamide. Findings and caveats of the study: Skin or GI-infiltrating T cells shared few TRB sequences with blood. Donor CD8+ memory clones often dominated recipient blood repertoires at later times.

The TCR was taken from a man aged 50 to 59 in good health, CMV-negative, and a related stem cell transplant donor. The chain couples TRBV29-1 to TRBJ2-7, with D possibly matching TRBD1 (5 bases). Sequencing input: PBMCs. CDR3 sequence: CSGIGQTYEQYF. In nucleotides, the CDR3 is TGCAGCGGTATCGGACAAACCTACGAGCAGTACTTC.